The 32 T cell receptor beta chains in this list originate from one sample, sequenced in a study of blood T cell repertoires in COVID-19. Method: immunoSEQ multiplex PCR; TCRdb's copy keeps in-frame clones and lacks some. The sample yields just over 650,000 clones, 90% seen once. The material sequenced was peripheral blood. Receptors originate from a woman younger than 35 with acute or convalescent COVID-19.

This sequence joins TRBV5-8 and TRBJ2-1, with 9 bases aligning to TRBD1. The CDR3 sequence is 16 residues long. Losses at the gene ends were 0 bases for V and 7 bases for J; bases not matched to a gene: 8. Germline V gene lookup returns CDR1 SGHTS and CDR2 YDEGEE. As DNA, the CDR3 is TGTGCCAGCAGCTTGGCATTTCTGACAGGGGGAAATGAGCAGTTCTTC. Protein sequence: CASSLAFLTGGNEQFF.

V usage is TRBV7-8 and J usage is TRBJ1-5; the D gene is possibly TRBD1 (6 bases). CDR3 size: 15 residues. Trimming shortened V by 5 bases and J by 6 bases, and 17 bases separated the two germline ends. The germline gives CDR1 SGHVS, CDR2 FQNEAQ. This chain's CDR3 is CASSTNRVLGQPQHF. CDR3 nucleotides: TGTGCCAGCAGCACTAACAGGGTACTTGGTCAGCCCCAGCATTTT. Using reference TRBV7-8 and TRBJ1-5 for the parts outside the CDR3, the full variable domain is GAGVSQSPRYKVAKRGQDVALRCDPISGHVSLFWYQQALGQGPEFLTYFQNEAQLDKSGLPSDRFFAERPEGSVSTLKIQRTQQEDSAVYLCASSTNRVLGQPQHFGDGTRLSIL.

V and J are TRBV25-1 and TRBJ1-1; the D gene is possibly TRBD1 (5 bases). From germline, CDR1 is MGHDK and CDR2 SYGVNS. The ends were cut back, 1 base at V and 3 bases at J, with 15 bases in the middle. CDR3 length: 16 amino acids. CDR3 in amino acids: CASSELGAAPYTEAFF. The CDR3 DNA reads TGTGCCAGCAGTGAATTAGGGGCGGCCCCCTACACTGAAGCTTTCTTT.

The CDR3 DNA sequence: TGTGCCAGCAGTCTGAGGTATGAAGCTTTCTTT. Protein: CASSLRYEAFF. The chain employs TRBV2 and TRBJ1-1, with D hard to call. CDR1 is SNHLY and CDR2 is FYNNEI in the germline V gene. This CDR3 contains 11 residues. Trimming stripped 5 bases from V and 7 bases from J, with 8 bases between.

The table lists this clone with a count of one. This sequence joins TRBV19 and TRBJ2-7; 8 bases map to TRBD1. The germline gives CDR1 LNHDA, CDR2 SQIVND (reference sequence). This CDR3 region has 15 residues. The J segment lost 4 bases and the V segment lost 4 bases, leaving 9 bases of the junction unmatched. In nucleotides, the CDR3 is TGTGCCAGTAGTACCTGGGACAGGAGCAAATACGAGCAGTACTTC. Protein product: CASSTWDRSKYEQYF.

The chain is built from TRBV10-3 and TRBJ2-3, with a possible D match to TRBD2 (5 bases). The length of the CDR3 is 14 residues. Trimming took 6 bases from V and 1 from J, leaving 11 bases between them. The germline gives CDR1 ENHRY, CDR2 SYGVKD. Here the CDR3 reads CAIRGSDGTDTQYF. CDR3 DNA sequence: TGTGCCATCAGGGGTAGCGACGGCACAGATACGCAGTATTTT.

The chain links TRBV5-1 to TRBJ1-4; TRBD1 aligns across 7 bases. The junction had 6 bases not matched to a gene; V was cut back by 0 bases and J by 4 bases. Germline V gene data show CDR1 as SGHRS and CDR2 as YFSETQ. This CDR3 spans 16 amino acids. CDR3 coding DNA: TGCGCCAGCAGCTTGGGGAACAGGGGAGATAATGAAAAACTGTTTTTT. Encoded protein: CASSLGNRGDNEKLFF.

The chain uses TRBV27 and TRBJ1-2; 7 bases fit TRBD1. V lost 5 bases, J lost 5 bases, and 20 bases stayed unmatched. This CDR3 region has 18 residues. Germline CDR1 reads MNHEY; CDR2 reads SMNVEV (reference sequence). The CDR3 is CASSPGTVLTRNPYGYTF. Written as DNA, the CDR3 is TGTGCCAGCAGTCCCGGGACAGTCTTAACACGAAACCCTTATGGCTACACCTTC.

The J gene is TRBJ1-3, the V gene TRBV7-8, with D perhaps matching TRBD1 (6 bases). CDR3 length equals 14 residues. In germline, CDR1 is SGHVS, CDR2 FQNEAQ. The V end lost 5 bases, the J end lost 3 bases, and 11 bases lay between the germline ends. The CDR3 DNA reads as TGTGCCAGCAGCCCCAGGGGTTATGGAAACACCATATATTTT. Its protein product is CASSPRGYGNTIYF.

CDR3 sequence reads: CATSDSGGAYGYTF. The CDR3, as DNA: TGTGCCACCAGTGATTCAGGGGGCGCATATGGCTACACCTTC. This rearrangement joins TRBV24-1 to TRBJ1-2, with 8 bases fitting TRBD1. The CDR3 sequence is 14 residues long. Germline trimming cut 2 bases from V and 5 bases from J; bases unmatched to any gene: 3. Looked up from germline, CDR1 is KGHDR and CDR2 is SFDVKD.

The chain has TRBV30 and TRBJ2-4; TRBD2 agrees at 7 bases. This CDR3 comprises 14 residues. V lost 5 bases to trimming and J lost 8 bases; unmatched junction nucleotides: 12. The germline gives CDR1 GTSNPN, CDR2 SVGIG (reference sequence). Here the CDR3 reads CAWALGGLSDIQYF. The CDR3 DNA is TGTGCCTGGGCTCTGGGGGGGTTATCAGACATTCAGTACTTC.

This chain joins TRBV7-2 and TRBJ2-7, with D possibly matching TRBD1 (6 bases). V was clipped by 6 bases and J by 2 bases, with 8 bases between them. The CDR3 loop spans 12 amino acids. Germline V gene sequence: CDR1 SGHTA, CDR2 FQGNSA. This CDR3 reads CASSNRAYEQYF. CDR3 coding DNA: TGTGCCAGCAGTAACAGGGCCTACGAGCAGTACTTC.

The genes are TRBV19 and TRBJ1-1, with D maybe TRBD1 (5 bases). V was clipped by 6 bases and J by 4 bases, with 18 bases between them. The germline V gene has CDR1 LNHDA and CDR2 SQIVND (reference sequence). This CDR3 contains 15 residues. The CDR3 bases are TGTGCCAGTAGCCCCCTGGGGGAGGGAGGCACTGAAGCTTTCTTT. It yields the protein CASSPLGEGGTEAFF.

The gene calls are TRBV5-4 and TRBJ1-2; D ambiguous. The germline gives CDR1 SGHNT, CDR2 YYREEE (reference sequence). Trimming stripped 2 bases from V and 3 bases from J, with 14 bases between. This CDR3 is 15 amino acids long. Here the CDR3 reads CASSFIGVRDYGYTF. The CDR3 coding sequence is TGTGCCAGCAGCTTTATCGGGGTGCGGGACTATGGCTACACCTTC. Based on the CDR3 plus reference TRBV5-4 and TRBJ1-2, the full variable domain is ETGVTQSPTHLIKTRGQQVTLRCSSQSGHNTVSWYQQALGQGPQFIFQYYREEENGRGNFPPRFSGLQFPNYSSELNVNALELDDSALYLCASSFIGVRDYGYTFGSGTRLTVV.

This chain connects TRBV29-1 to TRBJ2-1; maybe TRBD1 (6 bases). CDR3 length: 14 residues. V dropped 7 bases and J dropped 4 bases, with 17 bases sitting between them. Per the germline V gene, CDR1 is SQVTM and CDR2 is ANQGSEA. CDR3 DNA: TGCAGCGGCTCCAGGGGATCGCAGTACAATGAGCAGTTCTTC. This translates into CSGSRGSQYNEQFF.

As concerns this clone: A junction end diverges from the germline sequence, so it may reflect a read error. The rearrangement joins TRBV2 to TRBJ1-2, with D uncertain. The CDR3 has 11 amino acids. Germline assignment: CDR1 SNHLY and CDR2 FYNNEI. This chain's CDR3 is CSTGANYGYTF. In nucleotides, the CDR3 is TGCTCCACCGGAGCTAACTATGGCTACACCTTC.

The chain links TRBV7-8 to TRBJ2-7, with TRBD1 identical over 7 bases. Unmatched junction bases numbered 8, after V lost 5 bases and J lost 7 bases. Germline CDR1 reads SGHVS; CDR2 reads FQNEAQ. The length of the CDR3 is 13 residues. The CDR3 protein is CASSPGTEWEQYF. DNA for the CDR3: TGTGCCAGCAGCCCCGGGACAGAGTGGGAGCAGTACTTC. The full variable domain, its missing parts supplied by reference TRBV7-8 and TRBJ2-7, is GAGVSQSPRYKVAKRGQDVALRCDPISGHVSLFWYQQALGQGPEFLTYFQNEAQLDKSGLPSDRFFAERPEGSVSTLKIQRTQQEDSAVYLCASSPGTEWEQYFGPGTRLTVT.

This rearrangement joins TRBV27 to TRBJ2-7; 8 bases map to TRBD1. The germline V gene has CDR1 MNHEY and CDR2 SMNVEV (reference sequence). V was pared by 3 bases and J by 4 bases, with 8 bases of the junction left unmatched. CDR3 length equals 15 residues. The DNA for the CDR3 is TGTGCCAGCAGTTTCCCCGGGACAGGAATATACGAGCAGTACTTC. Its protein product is CASSFPGTGIYEQYF.

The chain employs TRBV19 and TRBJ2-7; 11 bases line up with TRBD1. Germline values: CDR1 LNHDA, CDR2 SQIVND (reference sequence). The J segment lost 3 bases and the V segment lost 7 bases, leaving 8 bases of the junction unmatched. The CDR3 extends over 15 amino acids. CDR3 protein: CASKTTGTGGYEQYF. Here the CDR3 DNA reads TGTGCCAGTAAAACTACCGGGACAGGGGGCTACGAGCAGTACTTC.

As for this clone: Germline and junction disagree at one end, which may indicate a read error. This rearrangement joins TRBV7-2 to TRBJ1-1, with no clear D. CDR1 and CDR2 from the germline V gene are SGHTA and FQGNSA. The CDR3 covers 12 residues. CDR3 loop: CASSLALMGPKF. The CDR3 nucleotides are TGTGCCAGCAGCTTAGCGCTAATGGGCCCCAAGTTT.

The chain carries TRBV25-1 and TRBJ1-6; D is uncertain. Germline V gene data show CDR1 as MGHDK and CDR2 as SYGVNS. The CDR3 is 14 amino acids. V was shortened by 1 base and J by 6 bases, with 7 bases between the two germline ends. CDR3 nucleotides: TGTGCCAGCAGTGAATGGCTGCCTAATTCACCCCTCCACTTT. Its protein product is CASSEWLPNSPLHF.

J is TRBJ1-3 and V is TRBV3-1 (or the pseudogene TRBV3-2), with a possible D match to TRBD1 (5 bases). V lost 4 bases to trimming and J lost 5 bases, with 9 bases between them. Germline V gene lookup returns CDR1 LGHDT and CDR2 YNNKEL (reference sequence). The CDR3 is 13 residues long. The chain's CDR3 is CASSPPGRNTIYF. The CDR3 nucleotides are TGTGCCAGCAGCCCTCCAGGGAGAAACACCATATATTTT.

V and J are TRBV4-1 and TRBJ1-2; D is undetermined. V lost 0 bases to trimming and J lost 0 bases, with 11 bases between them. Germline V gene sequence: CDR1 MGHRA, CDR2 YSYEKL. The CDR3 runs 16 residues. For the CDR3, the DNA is TGCGCCAGCAGCCAAGATCCGTACAGCTCTAACTATGGCTACACCTTC. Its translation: CASSQDPYSSNYGYTF.

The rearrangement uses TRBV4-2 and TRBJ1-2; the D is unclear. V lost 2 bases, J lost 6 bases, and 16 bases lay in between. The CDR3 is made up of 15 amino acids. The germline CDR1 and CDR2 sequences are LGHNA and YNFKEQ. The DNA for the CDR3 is TGTGCCAGCAGCCAATACTCTGGGCCCGGCCATGGCTACACCTTC. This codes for CASSQYSGPGHGYTF.

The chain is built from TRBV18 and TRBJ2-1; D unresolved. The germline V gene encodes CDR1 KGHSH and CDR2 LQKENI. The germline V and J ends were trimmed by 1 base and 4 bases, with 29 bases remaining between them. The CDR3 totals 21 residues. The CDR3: CASSPLSRQGTATRQYNEQFF. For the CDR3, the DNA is TGTGCCAGCTCACCACTCTCCCGACAAGGAACGGCAACAAGACAATACAATGAGCAGTTCTTC. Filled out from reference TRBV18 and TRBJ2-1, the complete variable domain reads NAGVMQNPRHLVRRRGQEARLRCSPMKGHSHVYWYRQLPEEGLKFMVYLQKENIIDESGMPKERFSAEFPKEGPSILRIQQVVRGDSAAYFCASSPLSRQGTATRQYNEQFFGPGTRLTVL.

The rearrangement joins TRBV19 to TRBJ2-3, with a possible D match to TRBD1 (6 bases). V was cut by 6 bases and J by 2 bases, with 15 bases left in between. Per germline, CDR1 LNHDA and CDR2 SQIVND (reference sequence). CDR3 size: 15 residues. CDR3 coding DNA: TGTGCCAGTAGCCATGGGGGCCGTATCACAGATACGCAGTATTTT. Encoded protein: CASSHGGRITDTQYF.

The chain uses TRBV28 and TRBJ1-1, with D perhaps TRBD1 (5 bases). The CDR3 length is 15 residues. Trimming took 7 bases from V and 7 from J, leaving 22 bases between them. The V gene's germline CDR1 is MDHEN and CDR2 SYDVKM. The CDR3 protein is CASTAPGGGDIEAFF. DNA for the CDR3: TGTGCCAGCACCGCACCCGGGGGGGGAGACATTGAAGCTTTCTTT.

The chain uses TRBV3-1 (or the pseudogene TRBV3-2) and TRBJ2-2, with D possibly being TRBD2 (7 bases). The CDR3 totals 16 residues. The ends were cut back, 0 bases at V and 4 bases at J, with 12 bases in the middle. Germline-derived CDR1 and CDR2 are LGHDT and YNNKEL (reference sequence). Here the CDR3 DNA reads TGTGCCAGCAGCCAAGACCGGGGGGCCAGCACCGGGGAGCTGTTTTTT. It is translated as CASSQDRGASTGELFF.

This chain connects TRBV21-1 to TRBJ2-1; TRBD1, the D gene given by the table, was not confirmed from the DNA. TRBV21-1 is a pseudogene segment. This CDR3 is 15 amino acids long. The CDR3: CASSKERRAYNEQFF. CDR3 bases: TGTGCCAGCAGCAAAGAACGCAGGGCGTACAATGAGCAGTTCTTC.

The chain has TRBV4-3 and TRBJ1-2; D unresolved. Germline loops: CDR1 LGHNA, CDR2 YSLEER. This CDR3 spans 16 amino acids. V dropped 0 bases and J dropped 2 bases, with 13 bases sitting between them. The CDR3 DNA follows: TGCGCCAGCAGCCAAGATCGGTCCTCACCCAACTATGGCTACACCTTC. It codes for CASSQDRSSPNYGYTF.

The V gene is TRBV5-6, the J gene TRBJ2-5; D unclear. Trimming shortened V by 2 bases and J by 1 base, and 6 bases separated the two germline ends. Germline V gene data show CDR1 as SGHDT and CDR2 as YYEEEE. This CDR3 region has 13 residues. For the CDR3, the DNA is TGTGCCAGCAGCTTAGTCAGCCAAGAGACCCAGTACTTC. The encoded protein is CASSLVSQETQYF.

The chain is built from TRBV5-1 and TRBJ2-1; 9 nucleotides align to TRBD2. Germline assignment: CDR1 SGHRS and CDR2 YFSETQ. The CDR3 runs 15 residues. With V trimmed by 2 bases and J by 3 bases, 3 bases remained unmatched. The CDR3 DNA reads TGCGCCAGCAGCTTTAGCGGGGGTAACTACAATGAGCAGTTCTTC. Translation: CASSFSGGNYNEQFF.